This is a list of T cell receptor beta chains from one sample in a study of blood T cell repertoires in COVID-19. TCRdb's copy holds only in-frame clones and misses some; the assay was immunoSEQ multiplex PCR. The table lists 67,000 or so clones, about 80% of them singletons. The sequenced sample was peripheral blood. These receptors originate from a woman between 65 and 79 years old with acute or convalescent COVID-19. Each CDR3 is given with its conserved first and last residue. D genes are given only for firm matches. For some rows the clone size is stated as once, few or many, or as a class when expanded; others skip it.

TRBJ2-7 . TRBV4-2 . CASSPTVRGGPYEQYF TGTGCCAGCAGCCCGACGGTGAGGGGGGGCCCCTACGAGCAGTACTTC
TRBJ2-7 . TRBV7-2 . CASSWAPYEQYF TGTGCCAGCAGTTGGGCCCCCTACGAGCAGTACTTC
TRBJ2-7 . TRBV5-5 . CASSLSLVYEQYF TGTGCCAGCAGCTTGAGCCTCGTCTACGAGCAGTACTTC
TRBJ2-2 . TRBV5-1 TRBD2 CASSSGRERTGELFF TGCGCCAGCAGCTCGGGGCGGGAGCGCACCGGGGAGCTGTTTTTT
TRBJ1-4 . TRBV25-1 . CASSEDRDNERGKLFF TGTGCCAGCAGTGAAGACCGGGACAATGAGAGGGGAAAACTGTTTTTT
TRBJ2-3 . TRBV18 . CASSPRGTSTDTQYF TGTGCCAGCTCACCCCGGGGGACTAGCACAGATACGCAGTATTTT
TRBJ2-3 . TRBV6-6 . CASSRGEAANTDTQYF TGTGCCAGCAGCAGGGGGGAGGCAGCCAATACAGATACGCAGTATTTT
TRBJ1-6 . TRBV3-1/TRBV3-2 . CASSQDQGGVSPLHF TGTGCCAGCAGCCAAGATCAAGGGGGGGTTTCACCCCTCCACTTT
TRBJ1-1 . TRBV7-2 . CASSLRGSYTEAFF TGTGCCAGCAGCTTAAGGGGGTCGTACACTGAAGCTTTCTTT
TRBJ2-7 . TRBV18 . CASSPTVGAGEQYF TGTGCCAGCTCACCTACTGTAGGGGCTGGCGAGCAGTACTTC
TRBJ2-5 . TRBV7-2 . CASSLGGWGQREETQYF TGTGCCAGCAGCTTAGGAGGTTGGGGGCAGAGAGAAGAGACCCAGTACTTC
TRBJ2-7 . TRBV27 TRBD1 CASRLLPPGTGRYEQYF TGTGCCAGCAGGCTACTTCCACCCGGGACAGGGAGATACGAGCAGTACTTC
TRBJ2-1 few TRBV5-4 . CASSLIQGRANEQFF TGTGCCAGCAGCTTGATCCAGGGCAGGGCGAATGAGCAGTTCTTC
TRBJ1-5 . TRBV28 TRBD1 CASSLSGRGPYSNQPQHF TGTGCCAGCAGTTTATCAGGCAGGGGGCCATATAGCAATCAGCCCCAGCATTTT
TRBJ2-2 few TRBV10-3 TRBD1 CAIKQGANTGELFF TGTGCCATCAAACAGGGGGCGAACACCGGGGAGCTGTTTTTT
TRBJ2-5 . TRBV4-2 . CASSQGLLPELQETQYF TGTGCCAGCAGCCAAGGCCTATTGCCCGAGTTGCAAGAGACCCAGTACTTC
TRBJ1-2 . TRBV9 . CASSVTRVGDGYTF TGTGCCAGCAGCGTAACCAGGGTAGGCGATGGCTACACCTTC
TRBJ1-1 . TRBV10-3 TRBD1 CAIRTAGTVTEAFF TGTGCCATCAGGACTGCTGGGACAGTCACTGAAGCTTTCTTT
TRBJ2-1 . TRBV28 TRBD2 CASSLSGLTNEQFF TGTGCCAGCAGTTTATCGGGACTAACCAATGAGCAGTTCTTC
TRBJ1-3 . TRBV10-1 TRBD1 CASSEVQGSGNTIYF TGCGCCAGCAGTGAGGTACAGGGGTCTGGAAACACCATATATTTT
TRBJ1-4 . TRBV25-1 TRBD1 CASNGGGTSLGEKLFF TGTGCCAGCAACGGAGGGGGCACTTCCCTAGGAGAAAAACTGTTTTTT
TRBJ1-5 . TRBV7-2 . CASSLAGGYSNQPQHF TGTGCCAGCAGCTTAGCGGGCGGGTATAGCAATCAGCCCCAGCATTTT
TRBJ1-4 once TRBV5-1 TRBD1 CASSLAGRGTATNEKLFF TGCGCCAGCAGCTTGGCCGGCAGGGGGACTGCAACTAATGAAAAACTGTTTTTT
TRBJ2-4 few TRBV19 TRBD1 CASSTRTGRNQYF TGTGCCAGTAGTACCCGGACAGGGCGCAATCAGTACTTC
TRBJ1-2 . TRBV25-1 TRBD1 CASSEYLPGQGRYGYTF TGTGCCAGCAGTGAATACCTCCCGGGACAGGGCCGCTATGGCTACACCTTC
TRBJ2-7 . TRBV9 TRBD1 CASSVGEDRGEQYF TGTGCCAGCAGCGTAGGGGAAGACAGGGGCGAGCAGTACTTC
TRBJ1-3 . TRBV10-3 . CAISAQTGLPNSGNTIYF TGTGCCATCAGTGCCCAGACAGGACTCCCGAACTCTGGAAACACCATATATTTT
TRBJ2-7 . TRBV5-1 TRBD2 CASSLGTSGDYEQYF TGCGCCAGCAGCCTGGGGACTAGCGGGGACTACGAGCAGTACTTC
TRBJ2-7 . TRBV7-2 TRBD1 CASSTRGRGEQYF TGTGCCAGCAGCACCAGGGGGCGCGGCGAGCAGTACTTC
TRBJ1-2 few TRBV5-6 . CASSFLGGGYTF TGTGCCAGCAGCTTTTTAGGAGGCGGCTACACCTTC
TRBJ1-6 . TRBV28 TRBD1 CASKKRQGNNSPLHF TGTGCCAGCAAAAAAAGACAGGGCAATAATTCACCCCTCCACTTT
TRBJ2-2 . TRBV6-5 . CASTKQGLNTGELFF TGTGCCAGCACCAAACAGGGATTGAACACCGGGGAGCTGTTTTTT